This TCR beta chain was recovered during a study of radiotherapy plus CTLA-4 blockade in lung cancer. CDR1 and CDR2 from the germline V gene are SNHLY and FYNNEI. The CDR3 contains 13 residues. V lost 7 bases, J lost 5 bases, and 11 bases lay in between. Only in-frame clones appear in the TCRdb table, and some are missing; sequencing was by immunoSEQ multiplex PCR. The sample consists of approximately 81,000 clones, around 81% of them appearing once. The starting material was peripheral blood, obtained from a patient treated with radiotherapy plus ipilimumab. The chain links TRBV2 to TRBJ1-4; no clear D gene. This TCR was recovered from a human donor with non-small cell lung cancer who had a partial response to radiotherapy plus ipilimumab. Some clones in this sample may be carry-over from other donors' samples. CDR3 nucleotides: TGTGCCAGCAAATTACTGTCAAATGAAAAACTGTTTTTT. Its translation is CASKLLSNEKLFF.